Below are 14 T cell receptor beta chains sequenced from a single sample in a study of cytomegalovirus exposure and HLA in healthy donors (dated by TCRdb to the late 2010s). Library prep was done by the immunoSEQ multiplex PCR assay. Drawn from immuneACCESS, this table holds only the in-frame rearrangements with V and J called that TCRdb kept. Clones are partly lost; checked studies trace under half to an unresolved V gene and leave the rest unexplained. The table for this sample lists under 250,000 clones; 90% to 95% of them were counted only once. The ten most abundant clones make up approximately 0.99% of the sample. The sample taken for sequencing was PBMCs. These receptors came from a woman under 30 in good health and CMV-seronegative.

For the CDR3, the DNA is TGTGCCAGCAGCGAGGGACTAGCGGGAGGTTTGGATGAGCAGTTCTTC. Amino acid sequence: CASSEGLAGGLDEQFF. V is TRBV9 and J is TRBJ2-1, with TRBD2 matching 15 bases. J was trimmed by 8 bases and V by 3 bases; bases with no gene match: 6. The CDR3 is 16 amino acids. Per the germline V gene, CDR1 is SGDLS and CDR2 is YYNGEE.

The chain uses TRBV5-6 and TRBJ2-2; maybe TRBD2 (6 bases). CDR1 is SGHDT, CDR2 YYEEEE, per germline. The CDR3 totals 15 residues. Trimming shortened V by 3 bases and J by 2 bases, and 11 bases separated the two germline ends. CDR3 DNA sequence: TGTGCCAGCAGCTGGGACTTTGGCAACACCGGGGAGCTGTTTTTT. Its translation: CASSWDFGNTGELFF.

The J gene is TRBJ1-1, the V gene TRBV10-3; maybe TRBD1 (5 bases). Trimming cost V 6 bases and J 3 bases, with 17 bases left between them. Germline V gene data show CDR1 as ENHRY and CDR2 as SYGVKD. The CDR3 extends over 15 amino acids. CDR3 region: CAIRSSLGRDTEAFF. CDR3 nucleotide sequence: TGTGCCATCAGAAGTAGCCTGGGGCGAGACACTGAAGCTTTCTTT.

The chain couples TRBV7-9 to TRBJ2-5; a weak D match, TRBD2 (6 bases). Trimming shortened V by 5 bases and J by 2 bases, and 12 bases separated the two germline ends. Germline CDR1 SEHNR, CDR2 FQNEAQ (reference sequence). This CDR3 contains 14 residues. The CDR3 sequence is CASSTRRGQETQYF. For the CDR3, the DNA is TGTGCCAGCAGCACGAGGAGGGGACAAGAGACCCAGTACTTC.

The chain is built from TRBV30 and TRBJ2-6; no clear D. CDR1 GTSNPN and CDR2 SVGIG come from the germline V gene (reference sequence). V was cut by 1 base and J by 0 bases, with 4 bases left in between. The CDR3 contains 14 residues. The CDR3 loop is CAWSGGSGANVLTF. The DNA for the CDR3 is TGTGCCTGGAGTGGAGGCTCTGGGGCCAACGTCCTGACTTTC.

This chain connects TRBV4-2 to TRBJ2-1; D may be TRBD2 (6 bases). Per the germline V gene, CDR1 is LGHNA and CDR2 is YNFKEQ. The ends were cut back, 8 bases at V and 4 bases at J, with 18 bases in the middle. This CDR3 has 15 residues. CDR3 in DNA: TGTGCCAGCGCAGCGGGCGGACCCACTTACAATGAGCAGTTCTTC. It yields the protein CASAAGGPTYNEQFF.

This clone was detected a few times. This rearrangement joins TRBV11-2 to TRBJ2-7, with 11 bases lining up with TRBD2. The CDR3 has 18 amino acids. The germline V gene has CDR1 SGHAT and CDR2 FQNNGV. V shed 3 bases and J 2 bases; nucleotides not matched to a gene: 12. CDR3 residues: CASSFTPGLAVSTYEQYF. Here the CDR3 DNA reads TGTGCCAGCAGCTTCACCCCGGGACTAGCGGTTTCCACCTACGAGCAGTACTTC.

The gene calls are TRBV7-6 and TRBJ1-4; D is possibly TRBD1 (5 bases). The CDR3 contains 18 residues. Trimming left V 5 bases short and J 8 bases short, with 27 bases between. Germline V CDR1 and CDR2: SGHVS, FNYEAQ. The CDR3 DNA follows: TGTGCCAGCAGCCCCCGAAGCAGGGTTTCGTTAGTTGGGGAAAAACTGTTTTTT. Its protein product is CASSPRSRVSLVGEKLFF.

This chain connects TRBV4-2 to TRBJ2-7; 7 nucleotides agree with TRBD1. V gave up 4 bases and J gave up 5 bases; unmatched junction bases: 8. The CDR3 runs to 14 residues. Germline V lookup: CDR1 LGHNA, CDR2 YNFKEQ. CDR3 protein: CASSPETGSHEQYF. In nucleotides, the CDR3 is TGTGCCAGCAGCCCCGAGACAGGGTCCCACGAGCAGTACTTC.

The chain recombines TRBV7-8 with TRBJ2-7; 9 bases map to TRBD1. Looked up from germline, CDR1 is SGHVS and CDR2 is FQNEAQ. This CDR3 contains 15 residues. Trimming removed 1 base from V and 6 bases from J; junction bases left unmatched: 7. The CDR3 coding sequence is TGTGCCAGCAGCTTAGTTGGGACAGGGTTCCCCGAGCAGTACTTC. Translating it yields CASSLVGTGFPEQYF.

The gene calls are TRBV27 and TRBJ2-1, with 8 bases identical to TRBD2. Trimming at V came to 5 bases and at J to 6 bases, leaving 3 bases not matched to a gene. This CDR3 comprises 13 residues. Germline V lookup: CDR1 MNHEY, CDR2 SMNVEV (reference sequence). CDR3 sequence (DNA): TGTGCCAGCAGTCCTAGCGGGCCCAATGAGCAGTTCTTC. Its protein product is CASSPSGPNEQFF.

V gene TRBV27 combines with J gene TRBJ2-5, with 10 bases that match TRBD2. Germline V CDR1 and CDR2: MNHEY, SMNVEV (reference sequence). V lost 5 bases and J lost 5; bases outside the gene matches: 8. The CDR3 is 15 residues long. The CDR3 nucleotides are TGTGCCAGCAGTCCTTCTAGCGGGAGAATGGAGACCCAGTACTTC. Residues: CASSPSSGRMETQYF.

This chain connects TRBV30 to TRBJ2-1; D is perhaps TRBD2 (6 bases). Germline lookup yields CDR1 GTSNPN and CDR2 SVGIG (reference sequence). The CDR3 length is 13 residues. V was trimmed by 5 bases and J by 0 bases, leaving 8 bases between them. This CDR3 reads CAWGRDSYNEQFF. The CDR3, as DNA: TGTGCCTGGGGGCGGGACTCCTACAATGAGCAGTTCTTC. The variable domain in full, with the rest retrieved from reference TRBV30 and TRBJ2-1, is SQTIHQWPATLVQPVGSPLSLECTVEGTSNPNLYWYRQAAGRGLQLLFYSVGIGQISSEVPQNLSASRPQDRQFILSSKKLLLSDSGFYLCAWGRDSYNEQFFGPGTRLTVL.

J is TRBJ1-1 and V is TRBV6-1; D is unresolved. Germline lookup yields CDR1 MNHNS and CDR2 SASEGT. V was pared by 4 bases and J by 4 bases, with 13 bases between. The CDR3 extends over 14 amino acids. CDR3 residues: CASSVEGGSTEAFF. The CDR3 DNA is TGTGCCAGCAGTGTAGAGGGAGGTAGCACTGAAGCTTTCTTT.